Described below is a single TCR beta chain sequence and its context. This clonotype has at least ten counts. Its antigen remains unidentified. Base qualities are not at hand, and no much larger clone is one base apart. The germline V gene supplies CDR1 SGHTA and CDR2 FQGNSA. From cysteine to phenylalanine, the CDR3 is 15 amino acids long. Only the CDR3 region is kept as DNA, spanning 45 bases read in frame from base 1. Between the V and J ends, shortened by 5 bases and 4 bases respectively, the junction contains 17 bases. Graves' hyperthyroidism was defined as stable when no progression to ophthalmopathy occurred over 18 months of follow-up. The hyperthyroidism patients were between 18 and 65 years old and newly diagnosed, with a disease duration of less than 2 months. The study excluded patients with uncontrolled infections, other autoimmune diseases, pregnancy or lactation. Diagnoses relied on clinical symptoms, serum thyroxine and TRAb, thyroid ultrasound and orbital computed tomography. PBMCs were isolated from 7.5 to 10 ml of fresh peripheral blood by Ficoll-Paque density gradient centrifugation. Total RNA was extracted using Trizol reagent, and RNA quality was assessed on an Agilent 2100 Bioanalyzer.

This record belongs to a study of T cells in Graves' hyperthyroidism and ophthalmopathy (dated by TCRdb to between 2018 and 2021). Looking at the study overall: Peripheral blood was collected at initial diagnosis, before any treatment. A discovery cohort of about a hundred patients, fewer than 50 with Graves' ophthalmopathy and 57 with stable Graves' hyperthyroidism, was used to find distinguishing TCR V-J signatures. Prospective prediction of ophthalmopathy was tested in an independent validation cohort consisting of some 19 hyperthyroidism patients and approximately 16 patients who later progressed to ophthalmopathy. The 75 to 100 discovery patients were divided at random into training and test sets in a 7:3 ratio. Thyroid tissue and blood T-cell repertoires from six Graves' hyperthyroidism patients were also compared in the study. Once sampling was done, hyperthyroidism patients were given methimazole at a starting dose of 30 mg daily, whereas ophthalmopathy patients were given high-dose intravenous methylprednisolone. The paper describes TCR Vbeta CDR3 sequencing of fewer than 150 peripheral blood samples, made up of roughly 40 ophthalmopathy patients, some 80 hyperthyroidism patients and 17 progressor patients.

The TCR beta CDR3 regions were amplified from the RNA transcripts. For the first round of RT-PCR on the TCR CDR3, the HTBI primer set was used together with the Qiagen OneStep RT-PCR kit. The libraries were constructed in a second round of multiplex PCR and then size-selected and purified. Paired-end sequencing of the libraries was performed with 100 bp reads on an Illumina HiSeq2000. Turning to the authors' computational methods: SOAPnuke was used to process the raw data, with reads discarded if the reads contained adapters or uncalled bases, had a mean Phred below 15, or lacked an exact constant-primer or identifier match. High-quality paired reads were merged with COPE v1.2.5, and unique nucleotide sequences were defined as clonotypes. MiTCR v1.1 was used to align clonotypes to the IMGT TRBV, TRBD and TRBJ reference segments. The analysis included only V-J combinations with a frequency above 0.0001, which together covered roughly 99% of the repertoires. A TCS score was defined as the ratio between F50 (clonal expansion) and ExV (chaos), using BLOSUM62-based TCRdist between CDR3 peptides within each V-J. Welch's t-statistics and random forest reduced fewer than 550 V-J features to 10 to 15, which were used in a naive Bayes classifier (R e1071). The public reads were run again by TCRdb, first through fastp at Q25 and then through MiXCR, and only productive beta chains were kept. Every distinct CDR3 protein forms one entry, paired with its most common genes and DNA. TCRdb, not the original authors, processed these V and J calls. The sample yields more than 550,000 distinct CDR3 sequences; around 16% were counted once. The ten largest clones add up to 15% to 18% of the sample.

Broader findings and caveats from the paper: A 13 V-J signature model separated ophthalmopathy from stable hyperthyroidism, with over 85% sensitivity and around 84% specificity in cross-validation and 80%/75% in testing. Most expanded thyroid clonotypes (frequency above 0.001) were also found in blood, which suggests that blood repertoires may mirror thyroid immune responses. No statistical method was used to set the sample size in advance, and investigators knew the group allocation. In validation, the model predicted progression to ophthalmopathy a median of roughly six months before onset, with around 70% sensitivity and nearly 75% specificity.

The rearrangement combines TRBV7-2 with TRBJ1-1; the best D guess is TRBD1, with 5 bases matching. This TCR derives from a man aged 45 to 65 with Graves' hyperthyroidism. The sequencing sample was made of blood. CDR3 loop: CASSRGTVRRTEAFF. The DNA reads TGTGCCAGCAGCCGGGGGACGGTTAGACGCACTGAAGCTTTCTTT.